This TCR beta chain derives from a study of blood T cells in healthy people across ages. Study context: In model experiments, template switching was able to capture about one barcoded beta molecule for every two T cells that were present.

Then a second PCR, running roughly 6 to 12 cycles, was carried out with a sample-barcoded 5' primer and a J-beta primer mix. TCRdb recomputed calls from the 5' RACE reads with MiXCR, one row per CDR3 protein. The sample includes 1.5 million to 1.9 million distinct CDR3 sequences, approximately 43% of them seen just once. Samples had at least 7 million PBMCs isolated from them. This clonotype has more than one count but fewer than ten. The CDR3 loop spans 14 amino acids. Germline CDR1 reads SGHVS; CDR2 reads FNYEAQ. The germline V and J ends were trimmed by 5 bases and 7 bases, with 12 bases remaining between them.

The V gene is TRBV7-6, the J gene TRBJ1-6; D is unclear. This TCR derives from a woman in her late teens or twenties in good health. The sequenced material came from blood. This CDR3 reads CASSGSLGNSPLHF. CDR3 bases: TGTGCCAGCAGCGGGTCCCTGGGAAATTCACCCCTCCACTTT. Together with reference TRBV7-6 and TRBJ1-6, the CDR3 gives the full variable domain: GAGVSQSPRYKVTKRGQDVALRCDPISGHVSLYWYRQALGQGPEFLTYFNYEAQQDKSGLPNDRFSAERPEGSISTLTIQRTEQRDSAMYRCASSGSLGNSPLHFGNGTRLTVT.